This entry lists 26 T cell receptor beta chains sequenced from one sample in a study of blood T cell repertoires in COVID-19. Generated by immunoSEQ multiplex PCR, the TCRdb table keeps only in-frame clones and is missing some. The table includes approximately 300,000 clones, more than 75% detected once. The sample taken for sequencing was PBMCs or T cells enriched from blood (not recorded which). These receptors came from a woman younger than 35 who had recovered from COVID-19.

This clone was counted a single time. The J gene is TRBJ1-1, the V gene TRBV27, with 7 bases aligning to TRBD1. Germline-derived CDR1 and CDR2 are MNHEY and SMNVEV (reference sequence). V shed 1 base and J 0 bases; nucleotides not matched to a gene: 2. CDR3 length: 15 amino acids. The DNA of the CDR3 is TGTGCCAGCAGTTTATTGACAGGGATGAACACTGAAGCTTTCTTT. Protein product: CASSLLTGMNTEAFF.

The DNA for the CDR3 is TGTGCCACCAGCAATCCTCGGGATGAGCAGTTCTTC. It translates to CATSNPRDEQFF. The genes are TRBV15 and TRBJ2-1; D unresolved. CDR1 and CDR2 (germline): LNHNV, YYDKDF (reference sequence). The germline V and J ends were trimmed by 4 bases and 8 bases, with 9 bases remaining between them. CDR3 size: 12 residues.

CDR3 loop: CASSPRTSQPQHF. The CDR3 nucleotides are TGTGCCAGCAGCCCCAGGACAAGTCAGCCCCAGCATTTT. The chain links TRBV3-1 (or the pseudogene TRBV3-2) to TRBJ1-5; possible D gene TRBD1, 5 bases. The CDR3 covers 13 residues. The V end was cut by 4 bases, the J end by 6 bases, with 10 bases between. Germline V lookup: CDR1 LGHDT, CDR2 YNNKEL (reference sequence).

This chain connects TRBV28 to TRBJ2-2, with 7 bases aligning to TRBD1. CDR3 length: 15 residues. Per germline, CDR1 MDHEN and CDR2 SYDVKM. The V segment lost 5 bases and the J segment 5 bases; nucleotides outside the gene matches: 8. The DNA for the CDR3 is TGTGCCAGCAGTATAACATACAGGGGTACCGGGGAGCTGTTTTTT. As protein: CASSITYRGTGELFF.

V is TRBV27 and J is TRBJ2-1, with TRBD2 as a possible D gene (5 bases). The CDR3 totals 12 residues. Trimming shortened V by 8 bases and J by 6 bases, and 11 bases separated the two germline ends. Germline-derived CDR1 and CDR2 are MNHEY and SMNVEV (reference sequence). The CDR3 spells CASGTSSNEQFF. The CDR3 DNA reads TGTGCCAGCGGAACTAGTTCCAATGAGCAGTTCTTC.

This clone has only a few counts. The V and J genes are TRBV14 and TRBJ1-1, with 10 bases fitting TRBD1. CDR1 SGHDN and CDR2 FVKESK come from the germline V gene. CDR3 length: 20 residues. Unmatched junction bases numbered 15, after V lost 0 bases and J lost 2 bases. CDR3 in amino acids: CASSQDGRWLRDRGNTEAFF. In DNA, the CDR3 is TGTGCCAGCAGCCAAGATGGCCGTTGGCTTAGGGACAGGGGAAACACTGAAGCTTTCTTT. Looking up the rest from reference TRBV14 and TRBJ1-1 gives the full variable domain: EAGVTQFPSHSVIEKGQTVTLRCDPISGHDNLYWYRRVMGKEIKFLLHFVKESKQDESGMPNNRFLAERTGGTYSTLKVQPAELEDSGVYFCASSQDGRWLRDRGNTEAFFGQGTRLTVV.

DNA for the CDR3: TGTGCCTGGAGTACCGCAGGACTAACTGAGCAGTTCTTC. It translates to CAWSTAGLTEQFF. The chain links TRBV30 to TRBJ2-1, with D possibly being TRBD2 (6 bases). The CDR3 extends over 13 amino acids. From germline, CDR1 is GTSNPN and CDR2 SVGIG (reference sequence). The V gene lost 2 bases and the J gene lost 9 bases, with 14 bases spanning the gap. Together with reference TRBV30 and TRBJ2-1, the CDR3 gives the full variable domain: SQTIHQWPATLVQPVGSPLSLECTVEGTSNPNLYWYRQAAGRGLQLLFYSVGIGQISSEVPQNLSASRPQDRQFILSSKKLLLSDSGFYLCAWSTAGLTEQFFGPGTRLTVL.

The chain is built from TRBV7-9 and TRBJ2-1; TRBD1 might be the D (5 bases). The CDR3 has 16 residues. Per germline, CDR1 SEHNR and CDR2 FQNEAQ (reference sequence). Between the trimmed V and J ends, which lost 5 bases and 5 bases, there was a span of 19 bases. CDR3 region: CASSAPRLGVHNEQFF. CDR3 DNA: TGTGCCAGCAGCGCCCCAAGGCTAGGGGTGCACAATGAGCAGTTCTTC.

The J gene is TRBJ1-2, the V gene TRBV18; no clear D gene. The CDR3 is 14 residues long. V lost 2 bases to trimming and J lost 6 bases, with 13 bases between them. Germline lookup yields CDR1 KGHSH and CDR2 LQKENI. Here the CDR3 reads CASSPSTRGHGYTF. Written as DNA, the CDR3 is TGTGCCAGCTCACCATCCACAAGAGGCCATGGCTACACCTTC.

The chain uses TRBV7-2 and TRBJ2-7, with unresolved D. V lost 5 bases to trimming and J lost 6 bases, with 17 bases between them. The CDR3 covers 14 residues. Germline V gives CDR1 SGHTA, CDR2 FQGNSA. CDR3 region: CASSPSLAGSEQYF. In nucleotides, the CDR3 is TGTGCCAGCAGCCCAAGTCTGGCAGGAAGCGAGCAGTACTTC. The whole variable domain, remainder taken from reference TRBV7-2 and TRBJ2-7, is GAGVSQSPSNKVTEKGKDVELRCDPISGHTALYWYRQSLGQGLEFLIYFQGNSAPDKSGLPSDRFSAERTGGSVSTLTIQRTQQEDSAVYLCASSPSLAGSEQYFGPGTRLTVT.

The chain carries TRBV7-2 and TRBJ1-2, with no clear D. This CDR3 region has 13 residues. The germline V and J ends were trimmed by 5 bases and 3 bases, with 10 bases remaining between them. Per germline, CDR1 SGHTA and CDR2 FQGNSA. The CDR3 DNA is TGTGCCAGCAGCCTACAGTGGGACTATGGCTACACCTTC. Its translation: CASSLQWDYGYTF.

The chain recombines TRBV2 with TRBJ1-2; D is unclear. The CDR3 loop spans 14 amino acids. The germline gives CDR1 SNHLY, CDR2 FYNNEI. CDR3 sequence: CAIELGRLAYGYTF. The DNA for the CDR3 is TGTGCGATCGAACTAGGACGTTTGGCCTATGGCTACACCTTC. The full variable domain, in which reference TRBV2 and TRBJ1-2 provide the parts outside the CDR3, is EPEVTQTPSHQVTQMGQEVILRCVPISNHLYFYWYRQILGQKVEFLVSFYNNEISEKSEIFDDQFSVERPDGSNFTLKIRSTKLEDSAMYFCAIELGRLAYGYTFGSGTRLTVV.

The rearrangement uses TRBV9 and TRBJ2-1; no definite D call. Germline V lookup: CDR1 SGDLS, CDR2 YYNGEE. Trimming pared 1 base from V and 10 bases from J, leaving 18 bases between. The CDR3 has 15 amino acids. The CDR3 protein is CASSVMGEGTREQFF. CDR3 in DNA: TGTGCCAGCAGCGTAATGGGCGAAGGTACACGCGAGCAGTTCTTC. Variable domain in full (rest from reference TRBV9 and TRBJ2-1): DSGVTQTPKHLITATGQRVTLRCSPRSGDLSVYWYQQSLDQGLQFLIQYYNGEERAKGNILERFSAQQFPDLHSELNLSSLELGDSALYFCASSVMGEGTREQFFGPGTRLTVL.

The chain has TRBV19 and TRBJ1-1, with D uncertain. Germline CDR1 is LNHDA and CDR2 is SQIVND (reference sequence). The CDR3 contains 14 residues. Trimming pared 3 bases from V and 6 bases from J, leaving 14 bases between. As DNA, the CDR3 is TGTGCCAGTAGTATCAGTCGACTTGCCCCTGAAGCTTTCTTT. Amino acid sequence: CASSISRLAPEAFF.

The rearrangement joins TRBV7-8 to TRBJ2-1; 10 bases fit TRBD2. In germline, CDR1 is SGHVS, CDR2 FQNEAQ. V gave up 6 bases and J gave up 9 bases; unmatched junction bases: 11. This CDR3 is 15 amino acids long. The CDR3 sequence: CASSFGLAGDGEQFF. In DNA, the CDR3 is TGTGCCAGCAGTTTCGGGCTAGCGGGAGACGGTGAGCAGTTCTTC.

In this sample, this clone turned up once. The rearrangement joins TRBV5-1 to TRBJ2-3; 9 positions agree with TRBD2. Germline V CDR1 and CDR2: SGHRS, YFSETQ. CDR3 size: 14 residues. The J segment lost 2 bases and the V segment lost 4 bases, leaving 2 bases of the junction unmatched. CDR3 DNA sequence: TGCGCCAGCAGCGCGGGGGGGTCCACAGATACGCAGTATTTT. Translated, it gives CASSAGGSTDTQYF.

The rearrangement joins TRBV19 to TRBJ1-5; a weak D match, TRBD1 (5 bases). The CDR3 is 14 amino acids. Germline-derived CDR1 and CDR2 are LNHDA and SQIVND (reference sequence). Trimming cost V 1 base and J 4 bases, with 8 bases left between them. Here the CDR3 reads CASSIGRGNQPQHF. As DNA, the CDR3 is TGTGCCAGTAGTATAGGCCGGGGGAATCAGCCCCAGCATTTT.

The chain uses TRBV5-1 and TRBJ1-1; the match to TRBD1 covers 9 bases. The CDR3 spans 14 residues. Per the germline V gene, CDR1 is SGHRS and CDR2 is YFSETQ. V was pared by 4 bases and J by 6 bases, with 7 bases of the junction left unmatched. This CDR3 reads CASSTYTGGPEAFF. In nucleotides, the CDR3 is TGCGCCAGCAGCACCTATACAGGGGGCCCTGAAGCTTTCTTT.

This chain connects TRBV19 to TRBJ2-5, with D hard to call. Trimming shortened V by 4 bases and J by 0 bases, and 6 bases separated the two germline ends. The length of the CDR3 is 13 residues. The germline CDR1 and CDR2 sequences are LNHDA and SQIVND (reference sequence). In nucleotides, the CDR3 is TGTGCCAGTAGTAGGGCTTACCAAGAGACCCAGTACTTC. Its protein product is CASSRAYQETQYF.

Remarks on this clone: The sample holds other DNA sequences that translate to the same CDR3. This sequence joins TRBV12-3 or TRBV12-4 and TRBJ1-2, with D hard to call. The CDR3 has 12 amino acids. Trimming shortened V by 3 bases and J by 8 bases, and 10 bases separated the two germline ends. The DNA for the CDR3 is TGTGCCAGCAGTTTGAGTGATCGAGGCTACACCTTC. Its translation: CASSLSDRGYTF.

This sequence joins TRBV3-1 (or the pseudogene TRBV3-2) and TRBJ2-5; 8 bases are shared with TRBD1. The ends lost 2 bases at V and 5 bases at J; junction bases unmatched: 4. CDR1 is LGHDT and CDR2 is YNNKEL in the germline V gene (reference sequence). This CDR3 is 14 amino acids long. This CDR3 is CASSQQGAGETQYF. The DNA of the CDR3 is TGTGCCAGCAGCCAACAGGGGGCCGGGGAGACCCAGTACTTC.

This rearrangement joins TRBV18 to TRBJ2-1; 8 nucleotides align to TRBD2. The germline gives CDR1 KGHSH, CDR2 LQKENI. The junction had 5 bases not matched to a gene; V was cut back by 4 bases and J by 0 bases. This CDR3 comprises 16 residues. CDR3 DNA: TGTGCCAGCTCACTCCTAGCGGGTTCCTCCTACAATGAGCAGTTCTTC. Translation: CASSLLAGSSYNEQFF.

DNA for the CDR3: TGTGCCAGCAGTCCCTTTCAAGAGACTTTGAACACTGAAGCTTTCTTT. Protein product: CASSPFQETLNTEAFF. V usage is TRBV27 and J usage is TRBJ1-1, with D unresolved. The CDR3 is 16 residues long. Germline V gene lookup returns CDR1 MNHEY and CDR2 SMNVEV (reference sequence). Trimming removed 5 bases at V and 0 bases at J, with 16 bases between.

The chain couples TRBV9 to TRBJ1-2; D is ambiguous. The CDR3 is 14 residues long. The ends were cut back, 0 bases at V and 7 bases at J, with 13 bases in the middle. Germline CDR1 and CDR2: SGDLS and YYNGEE. In nucleotides, the CDR3 is TGTGCCAGCAGCGTAGAGGTCTCTAGAGCTGGCTACACCTTC. This gives the protein CASSVEVSRAGYTF.

The chain's CDR3 is CASSPLEESQIGNTEAFF. CDR3 sequence (DNA): TGTGCCAGCTCACCACTTGAGGAAAGCCAAATTGGGAACACTGAAGCTTTCTTT. The V gene is TRBV18, the J gene TRBJ1-1; D is unresolved. Per germline, CDR1 KGHSH and CDR2 LQKENI. This CDR3 spans 18 amino acids. Trimming took 1 base from V and 1 from J, leaving 19 bases between them.

This clone was counted a single time. V and J are TRBV27 and TRBJ2-7, with 8 bases identical to TRBD2. CDR1 MNHEY and CDR2 SMNVEV come from the germline V gene (reference sequence). V lost 6 bases, J lost 4 bases, and 8 bases stayed unmatched. The CDR3 contains 14 residues. DNA for the CDR3: TGTGCCAGCAGCGCCCGGGGGGGAGGGTACGAGCAGTACTTC. This encodes CASSARGGGYEQYF.